What follows describes a single TCR beta chain. Its target is not known. All donors participated as healthy donors of bone marrow. The PCR had 60 Vbeta and 13 Jbeta primers. Some clones are missing from TCRdb's copy, which holds only in-frame ones; the method was immunoSEQ multiplex PCR. The sample has about 110,000 clones; 70% to 80% are singletons. The source of the sample is a study of cytomegalovirus exposure and HLA in healthy donors. About the study: Across 350 to 500 genotyped donors, roughly 80% landed in the Caucasian-associated ancestry cluster. Study-level points and caveats: The records held CMV serostatus as the only immune exposure information.

The V and J ends lost 1 base and 8 bases, in that order; junction bases with no gene match: 11. Germline CDR1 SGHTA, CDR2 FQGNSA. The CDR3 sequence is 16 residues long. The chain joins TRBV7-2 to TRBJ2-7; 10 positions agree with TRBD2. The material sequenced was PBMCs. The TCR sequence derives from a woman between 40 and 55 years old in good health and CMV-seropositive. CDR3 coding DNA: TGTGCCAGCAGCTTAGGTAGCGGGGGGCCCCGTATGAAGCAGTACTTC. Translated: CASSLGSGGPRMKQYF.